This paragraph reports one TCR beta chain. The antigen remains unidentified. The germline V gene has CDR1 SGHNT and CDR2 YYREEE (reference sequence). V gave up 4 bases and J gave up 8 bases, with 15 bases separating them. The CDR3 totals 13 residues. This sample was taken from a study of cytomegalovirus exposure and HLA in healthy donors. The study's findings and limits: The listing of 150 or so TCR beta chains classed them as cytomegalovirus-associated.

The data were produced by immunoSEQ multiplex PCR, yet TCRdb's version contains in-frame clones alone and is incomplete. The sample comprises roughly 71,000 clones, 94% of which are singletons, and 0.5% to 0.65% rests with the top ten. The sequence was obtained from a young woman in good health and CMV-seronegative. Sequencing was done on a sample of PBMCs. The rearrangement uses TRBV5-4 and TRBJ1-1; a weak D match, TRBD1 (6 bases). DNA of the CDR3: TGTGCCAGCAGCCGGGGACATCAAGGAGAAGCTTTCTTT. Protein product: CASSRGHQGEAFF.